The T cell receptor beta chain under discussion was sequenced for a study of blood T cells in healthy people across ages (dated by TCRdb to 2015 to 2017). About the study as a whole: In model experiments, template switching captured about one uniquely barcoded TCR beta cDNA molecule for every two T cells. To track age-related changes in TCR beta repertoire diversity, the study relied on deep sequencing normalized with unique cDNA molecular identifiers. The donors were divided into four age groups: young (average around 17 years), middle-aged (approximately 39), aged (approximately 62) and long-lived (roughly 82). Donors of different ages were randomly distributed across sequencing lanes to avoid experimental bias. The study analyzed two additional independent replicas of 1 million unique cDNA reads from the same blood draw for two donors, one aged 18 to 29 and one aged 80 or older. Study-wide conclusions, independent of this receptor: Estimates of total diversity from one million sequenced T cells were regarded as lower bounds and underestimates. The CMV infection status of donors was not known, potentially confounding age-related changes in expanded clonotypes. Observed TCR beta diversity per million T cells fell roughly linearly with age, and a significant reduction was already apparent by age around 40. Compared with the aged group, more naive CD4+ T cells, fewer expanded clones and increased TCR diversity were shown by the long-lived group, suggesting age selection. A strong correlation was found between observed TCR beta diversity and the percentage of naive T cells measured by flow cytometry. Since profiling was done on bulk unsorted PBMCs, naive and antigen-experienced compartments could not be conclusively compared.

Systemically healthy Caucasian individuals from Russia, around 38 in total and aged roughly 6 to 95 years, were included as donors. Each donor gave 9.5 to 10 milliliters of peripheral blood, drawn into EDTA-treated Vacutainer tubes. PBMCs were isolated by Ficoll-Paque density-gradient centrifugation, with at least 6.5 million obtained per sample. Trizol reagent was used to extract total RNA from PBMCs, with at least 5.5 micrograms per sample. The percentages of naive CD45RAhigh/CD27high T cells were determined by flow cytometry on a PBMC aliquot from every donor. Reading from cysteine to phenylalanine, the CDR3 counts 15 amino acids. Of all the DNA, just the CDR3 is kept, 45 bases in frame from base 1. The germline V gene provides CDR1 SNHLY and CDR2 FYNNEI. The junction shows trimming of 1 base on V and 0 bases on J, plus 7 bases between the germline ends. This clonotype showed up just a few times. This clone's antigen is unknown. Base quality data are lacking; no much larger clone is found one base away.

The method was 5' RACE. The reads were generated on an Illumina HiSeq 2500. A second PCR of about 7 to 12 cycles was performed with a sample-barcoded 5' primer and a J-beta primer mix. Each TCR beta cDNA molecule received a unique molecular identifier from a template-switch 5' adaptor carrying 12 random nucleotides. At least 2.5 million CDR3-containing paired-end reads were obtained from each sample. First-strand cDNA was synthesized from all RNA with the Mint cDNA synthesis kit, primed by a TRBC-specific oligonucleotide. All cDNA was treated with uracil-DNA glycosylase and then went through a first 18-cycle PCR with the universal primers M1SS and BC2_uni_R. In the authors' own workflow: For normalization, 1 million high-quality reads, each with a distinct molecular identifier, were randomly selected from each sample. Reads with shared molecular identifiers were discarded instead of being binned into consensus sequences. MiTCR, run with a Q25 quality threshold and the strictest error-elimination algorithm, handled CDR3 identification, clonotype clustering and error correction. A nonparametric unseen species model using Euler transformation provided a lower-bound estimate of total TCR beta diversity. The public reads were run again by TCRdb, first through fastp at Q25 and then through MiXCR, and only productive beta chains were kept. Entries are consolidated by CDR3 protein sequence, retaining the most common genes and DNA. These V and J calls derive from TCRdb rather than the authors' analysis. Within this sample are around 690,000 distinct CDR3 sequences, with roughly 53% of them counted one time only. The ten most abundant clones make up over 35% of the sample.

Recombination joined TRBV2 with TRBJ1-5; a confident D gene designation cannot be given. The receptor comes from a man aged 55 to 69 in good health. The sequencing sample was made of blood. Read as DNA, the sequence is TGTGCCAGCAGTGAAGGGCAGTTTAGCAATCAGCCCCAGCATTTT. This translates into CASSEGQFSNQPQHF.